The entry that follows covers one TCR beta chain sequence. It lacks a known antigen. Within one base of it there is no much larger clone, and no base qualities were kept. These data belong to a study of blood T cell repertoires in COVID-19 (dated by TCRdb to 2020 to 2022). Notes on the research overall: Collaborator samples came from the United States, Italy and Spain and covered acute and convalescent phases of COVID-19. Subjects who had been exposed to COVID-19, were actively infected with it, or had recovered from it provided the deeply sampled blood TCRbeta repertoires that made up the dataset. The repertoires were released in a freely available public database intended as a resource for research on the immune response to SARS-CoV-2. Where available, HLA class I and class II types were taken from metadata supplied by the sample provider and were not determined by assay-based typing. Samples came from the ongoing ImmuneRACE study (first 160 participants) plus 1,254 subjects from 6 global collaborators. The prospective study material was composed of cDNA or gDNA derived from T cells, B-cell-depleted T cells, or PBMCs. The sample metadata nearly always contained a de-identified subject ID, COVID-19 status, age in years and sex. What the work shows at the level of the full study, not this receptor alone: Clinical and demographic metadata were provided uncurated, with the amount varying by source and participant.

At one collaborating source in Seattle, patients were enrolled during active infection and were followed longitudinally through the course of disease. The collaborating institutions used their own protocols to collect whole blood in K2EDTA tubes. For TCRbeta analysis, collaborator samples were shipped as frozen whole blood, as isolated PBMCs, or as DNA extracted from either sample type. The germline V gene (reference sequence) yields MNHNY for CDR1 and SVGAGI for CDR2. The junction carries 16 bases between V and J, which are trimmed by 6 bases and 2 bases respectively. The CDR3 runs 16 amino acids, cysteine and phenylalanine included. Only the CDR3 region is kept as DNA, spanning 48 bases read in frame from base 1. The immunoSEQ Assay, a bias-controlled multiplex PCR, was used to amplify TCRbeta CDR3 regions from genomic DNA. The source study handled its data this way. Within the assay, amplification of reference gene primers was used to estimate how many nucleated cells each sample contained. To quantify the absolute abundance of each unique TCRbeta CDR3 rearrangement, sequence reads were collapsed and filtered. Productive Simpson clonality was computed per sample as the square root of Simpson's diversity index over productive rearrangements. Not all clones reach the TCRdb copy of this immuneACCESS table, which keeps in-frame sequences only. Checked studies attribute under half of the gap to unresolved V genes and leave the rest unexplained. The V and J calls and the clone size are those of that table, but D and trimming were determined from the DNA. The sample contains roughly 300,000 clones, around 85% of them found a single time. The ten largest make up about 1.6% of the sample.

Sequenced sample: peripheral blood. The source is a human donor with COVID-19, enrolled during active disease. The donor label of this sample is uncertain. The chain uses TRBV6-6 and TRBJ2-2, with TRBD1 as a weak D call on 5 bases. The CDR3: CASRERPGKNTGELFF. The DNA sequence follows: TGTGCCAGCAGAGAAAGACCAGGGAAAAACACCGGGGAGCTGTTTTTT.